A selection of T cell receptor beta chains follows, all from one sample in a study of T cells of healthy individuals. One entry per CDR3 protein results from TCRdb running MiXCR on the 5' RACE reads. Here the sample spans nearly 100,000 distinct CDR3 sequences, 17% being singletons. Receptor source: a human donor in good health. Both conserved end residues are part of each CDR3. Fields, in order: J gene, CDR3 length, V gene, CDR3 protein.

TRBJ2-6,14,TRBV20-1,CSARRGAGANVLTF
TRBJ2-5,14,TRBV9,CASSVEVGHGTQYF
TRBJ1-2,14,TRBV3-1,CASSRKQGPYGYTF
TRBJ2-7,12,TRBV28,CASGPRTYEQYF
TRBJ2-1,17,TRBV11-2,CASSLGVQGGPYNEQFF
TRBJ1-4,15,TRBV5-1,CASSLTGTGDEKLFF
TRBJ2-7,16,TRBV6-2/TRBV6-3,CASSYSKAAHSYEQYF
TRBJ2-5,15,TRBV4-2,CASSLSSGAGETQYF
TRBJ1-5,15,TRBV5-6,CASSKTRDRDQPQHF
TRBJ1-4,16,TRBV12-3/TRBV12-4,CASSSTGDWSNEKLFF
TRBJ1-5,14,TRBV28,CASTGIRADQPQHF
TRBJ2-5,17,TRBV20-1,CSASAAMGIAGQETQYF
TRBJ2-3,14,TRBV20-1,CSARDAQGSDTQYF
TRBJ2-1,12,TRBV29-1,CSGRQYRDMEFF
TRBJ1-5,17,TRBV28,CASTPARGGVRNQPQHF
TRBJ2-5,16,TRBV10-3,CAISNTAAGRSETQYF
TRBJ1-4,16,TRBV7-9,CASSHNIGGAVTELFF
TRBJ2-1,14,TRBV3-1,CASSQDGFGTFDVF
TRBJ1-1,15,TRBV4-3,CASSPKAGVEGEAFF
TRBJ2-5,12,TRBV6-2/TRBV6-3,CASRRVGETQYF
TRBJ1-1,17,TRBV7-2,CASSSTAGTVYLTEAFF
TRBJ1-5,17,TRBV4-2,CASSQELRTGKGQPQHF
TRBJ2-7,15,TRBV7-2,CASRRSGLSSYEQYF
TRBJ1-1,15,TRBV7-9,CASSLRQGRNTEAFF
TRBJ1-1,13,TRBV12-3/TRBV12-4,CASSEAEQTEAFF
TRBJ2-4,13,TRBV7-2,CASSSLQGNIQYF
TRBJ2-2,22,TRBV4-3,CASSQHIQGRGTSGKNTGELFF
TRBJ1-1,14,TRBV13,CASSPYRGHTEAFF
TRBJ2-7,18,TRBV10-3,CAISAPGQGLIGTSEQYF
TRBJ1-4,16,TRBV7-9,CASSLVRSSPNEKLFF
TRBJ2-3,15,TRBV20-1,CSALTTGRGTDTQYF
TRBJ1-2,16,TRBV28,CASSPFGQGNLYGYTF
TRBJ2-7,13,TRBV5-1,CASSLAGGSEQYF
TRBJ1-6,14,TRBV12-3/TRBV12-4,CASSFSWGNSPLHF
TRBJ1-6,16,TRBV28,CASRSYRVGGNSPLHF
TRBJ2-1,16,TRBV9,CASRPPGQGFANEQFF
TRBJ2-3,15,TRBV2,CASSEGLKDTDTQYF
TRBJ1-1,14,TRBV28,CASRTGRGPTEAFF
TRBJ2-2,14,TRBV7-9,CASATAGYTGELFF
TRBJ1-4,12,TRBV30,CAWSPPHEKLFF
TRBJ1-6,11,TRBV3-1,CASNPNSPLHF
TRBJ2-1,11,TRBV6-2/TRBV6-3,CASSRGSGQFF
TRBJ2-7,14,TRBV4-3,CASSQDRVEDEQYF
TRBJ1-2,18,TRBV12-3/TRBV12-4,CASTLGRGRSRTNYGYTF
TRBJ2-3,18,TRBV2,CASRGLTSYLISADTQYF
TRBJ1-1,15,TRBV5-1,CASSLTGQLNTEAFF
TRBJ1-6,15,TRBV7-2,CASSLAGVYNSPLHF
TRBJ2-3,14,TRBV28,CASRTTGGIDTQYF
TRBJ2-1,15,TRBV10-3,CAISQLAGGRDEQFF
TRBJ2-1,15,TRBV27,CASSPWSRRDNEQFF
TRBJ2-1,13,TRBV9,CASRGGGYNEQFF